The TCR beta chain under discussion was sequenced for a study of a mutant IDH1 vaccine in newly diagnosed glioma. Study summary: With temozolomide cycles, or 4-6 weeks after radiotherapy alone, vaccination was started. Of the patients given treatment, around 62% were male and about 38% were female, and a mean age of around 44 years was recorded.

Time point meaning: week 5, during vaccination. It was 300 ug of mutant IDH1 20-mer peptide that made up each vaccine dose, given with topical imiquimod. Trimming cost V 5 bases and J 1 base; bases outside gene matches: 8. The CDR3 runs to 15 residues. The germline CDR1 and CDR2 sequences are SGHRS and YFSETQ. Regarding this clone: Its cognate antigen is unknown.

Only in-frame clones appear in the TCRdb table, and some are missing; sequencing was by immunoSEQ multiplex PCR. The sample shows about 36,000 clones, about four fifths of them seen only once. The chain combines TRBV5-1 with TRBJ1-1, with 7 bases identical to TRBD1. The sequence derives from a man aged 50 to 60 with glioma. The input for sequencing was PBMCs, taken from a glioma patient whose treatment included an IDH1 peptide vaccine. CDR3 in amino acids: CASSRTGASNTEAFF. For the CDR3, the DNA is TGCGCCAGCAGTCGTACAGGGGCCTCGAACACTGAAGCTTTCTTT.